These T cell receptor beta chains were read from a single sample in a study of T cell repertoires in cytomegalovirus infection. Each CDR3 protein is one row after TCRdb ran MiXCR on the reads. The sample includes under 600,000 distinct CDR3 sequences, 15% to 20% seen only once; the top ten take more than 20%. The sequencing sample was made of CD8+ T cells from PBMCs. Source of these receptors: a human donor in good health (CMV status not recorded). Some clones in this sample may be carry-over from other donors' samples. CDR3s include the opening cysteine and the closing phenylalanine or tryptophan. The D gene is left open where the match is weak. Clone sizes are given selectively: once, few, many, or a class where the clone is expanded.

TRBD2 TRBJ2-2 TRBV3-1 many TGTGCCAGCAGCCACGGACTAGCGGGAGGGGTCGGGGAGCTGTTTTTT CASSHGLAGGVGELFF
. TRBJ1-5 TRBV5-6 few TGTGCCAGCAGCTCCCGCTACAGGGTGGGTCCGAATCAGCCCCAGCATTTT CASSSRYRVGPNQPQHF
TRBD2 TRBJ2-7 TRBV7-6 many TGTGCCAGCAGCTTAGAGGGAGTATGGACTAGCGACTACGAGCAGTACTTC CASSLEGVWTSDYEQYF
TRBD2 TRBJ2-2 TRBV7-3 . TGTGCCAGCAGCTTATCTCTAGCGGGAGCCCCCGGGGTGCTGTTTTTT CASSLSLAGAPGVLFF
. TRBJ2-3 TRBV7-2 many TGTGCCAGCAGCCCCCGGCTTCGTAGCGGTAGTACAGATACGCAGTATTTT CASSPRLRSGSTDTQYF
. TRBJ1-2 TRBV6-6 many TGTGCCAGCAGCCAGGACAGAGACTATGGCTACACCTTC CASSQDRDYGYTF
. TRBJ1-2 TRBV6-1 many TGTGCCAGCGTACAGGGAAACTATGGCTACACCTTC CASVQGNYGYTF
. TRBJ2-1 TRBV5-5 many TGTGCCAGCACTGGGGCCTACAATGAGCAGTTCTTC CASTGAYNEQFF
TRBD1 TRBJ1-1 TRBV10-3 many TGTGCCATCAGTGAACGGACAGGGTTGAACACTGAAGCTTTCTTT CAISERTGLNTEAFF
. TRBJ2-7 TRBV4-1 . TGCGCCAGCAGCCAAGTGCAGGGAGGCGAGCAGTACTTC CASSQVQGGEQYF
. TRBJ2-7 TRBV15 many TGTGCCACCAGCAGAGATCGGAGTAGCTCCTACGAGCAGTACTTC CATSRDRSSSYEQYF
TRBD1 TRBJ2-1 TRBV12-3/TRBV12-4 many TGTGCCAGCAGTCGTCCCGGGACAGTGTACAATGAGCAGTTCTTC CASSRPGTVYNEQFF
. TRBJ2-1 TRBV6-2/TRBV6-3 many TGTGCCAGCACCTACGGAGGGGAAGGGATCTACAATGAGCAGTTCTTC CASTYGGEGIYNEQFF
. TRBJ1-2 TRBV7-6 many TGTGCCAGCAGCTTAACGGATGAAGGGTATGGCTACACCTTC CASSLTDEGYGYTF
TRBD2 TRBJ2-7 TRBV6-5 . TGTGCCAGCAGTTACTCGGCTAGCGGCGGTGAGCAGTACTTC CASSYSASGGEQYF
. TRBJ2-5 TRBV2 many TGTGCCAGCAGTGCCGGGTCTCCCAGGGCCCAAGAGACCCAGTACTTC CASSAGSPRAQETQYF
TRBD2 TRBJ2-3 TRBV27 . TGTGCCAGCAGTTTACAACTAGCGGGAGGGGCAGATACGCAGTATTTT CASSLQLAGGADTQYF
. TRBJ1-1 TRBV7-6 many TGTGCCAGCAGCTTGAGGGAAGATACTGAAGCTTTCTTT CASSLREDTEAFF
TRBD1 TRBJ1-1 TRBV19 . TGTGCCAGTAGTATAGGGACAGGAGGGTCCGAAGCTTTCTTT CASSIGTGGSEAFF
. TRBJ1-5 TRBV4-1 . TGCGCCAGCAGCTATGGACTGGGGGGAAATCAGCCCCAGCATTTT CASSYGLGGNQPQHF
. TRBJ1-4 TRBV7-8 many TGTGCCAGCAGCCCCACCGCAATAAATGAAAAACTGTTTTTT CASSPTAINEKLFF
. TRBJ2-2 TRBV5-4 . TGTGACAGCAGCGGGCCCCGGGACAGTGGCACCGGGGAGCTGTTTTTT CDSSGPRDSGTGELFF
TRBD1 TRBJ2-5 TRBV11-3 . TGTGCCAGCAGCTTAACTACCGGGACAGTCGGGTTGGAGACCCAGTACTTC CASSLTTGTVGLETQYF
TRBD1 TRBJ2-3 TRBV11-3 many TGTGCCAGCAGCTCGCGGGACAGGGGGGAAGATACGCAGTATTTT CASSSRDRGEDTQYF
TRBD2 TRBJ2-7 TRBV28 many TGTGCCAGCACCAGCGGGAGGGCCGGGTACGAGCAGTACTTC CASTSGRAGYEQYF
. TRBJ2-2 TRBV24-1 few TGTGCCACCAGTGAAACCGGGACTTTCCGTCTGTTTTTT CATSETGTFRLFF
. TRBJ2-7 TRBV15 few TGTGCCACCGCGTCCCTTACCTCCTACGAGCAGTACTTC CATASLTSYEQYF
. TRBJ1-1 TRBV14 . TGTGCCAGCAGCCAATTGGCCCTCGGTGGTTGGGCTTTCTTT CASSQLALGGWAFF
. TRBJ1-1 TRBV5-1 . TGCGCCAGCAGCTTGGGATGGACAGAGAACACTGAAGCTTTCTTT CASSLGWTENTEAFF